This paragraph covers one TCR beta chain sequence. The antigen remains unidentified. The sample originates from a study of shared clonotypes between healthy human individuals. Study conclusions and caveats: Relative to clonotypes present in all four donors, those not shared had lower generation probabilities. A few donors showed sharing of 4.5% to 6% of naive CD4 clonotypes.

Libraries were prepared by immunoSEQ multiplex PCR; TCRdb keeps only in-frame clonotypes and omits some of them. The table includes around 2,000,000 clones, approximately 94% detected once. The germline gives CDR1 PRHDT, CDR2 FYEKMQ (reference sequence). The CDR3 loop spans 17 amino acids. J was trimmed by 3 bases and V by 1 base; bases with no gene match: 9. CD45RO negativity and positive selection for CCR7 defined naive CD8 cells, a population that excluded terminally differentiated effector memory CD45RA+ cells. The sequenced sample consisted of naive CD8+ T cells sorted from blood. The origin of this receptor is a man aged 18 to 29 in good health. The chain carries TRBV13 and TRBJ1-1; 9 nucleotides align to TRBD1. CDR3 region: CASSLVGQGPEDTEAFF. The CDR3 nucleotides are TGTGCCAGCAGCTTAGTGGGACAGGGCCCAGAGGACACTGAAGCTTTCTTT.